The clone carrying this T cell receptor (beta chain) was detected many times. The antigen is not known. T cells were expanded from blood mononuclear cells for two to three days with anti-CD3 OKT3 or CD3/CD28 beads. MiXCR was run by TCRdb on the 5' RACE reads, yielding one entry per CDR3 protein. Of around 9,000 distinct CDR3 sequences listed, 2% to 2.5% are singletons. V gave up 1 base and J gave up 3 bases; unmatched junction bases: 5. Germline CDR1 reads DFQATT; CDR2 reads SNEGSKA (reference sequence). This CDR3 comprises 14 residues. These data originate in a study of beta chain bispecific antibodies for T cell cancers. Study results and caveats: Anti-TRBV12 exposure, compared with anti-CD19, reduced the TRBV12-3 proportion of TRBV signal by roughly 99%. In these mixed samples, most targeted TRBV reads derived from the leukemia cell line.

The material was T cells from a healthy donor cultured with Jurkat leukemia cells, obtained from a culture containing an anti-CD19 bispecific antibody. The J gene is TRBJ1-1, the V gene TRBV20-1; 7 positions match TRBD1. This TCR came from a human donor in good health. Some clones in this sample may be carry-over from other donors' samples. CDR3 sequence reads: CSARGRTGDTEAFF. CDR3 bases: TGCAGTGCTAGAGGCCGGACAGGAGACACTGAAGCTTTCTTT.